This T cell receptor beta chain was sequenced in a study of early T cells in non-severe SARS-CoV-2 infection. About the research overall: The authors sequenced bulk RNA from unsorted whole blood, leaving chains unpaired.

Molecules of cDNA were individually given unique molecular identifiers that were attached to them. MiXCR, run by TCRdb on the 5' RACE reads, gives a single entry per CDR3 protein. Of about 69,000 distinct CDR3 sequences listed, around 13% are singletons. Broader study findings: VDJdb matching skewed toward anti-spike CD8 responses, missing private and CD4 specificities.

Per the germline V gene, CDR1 is KGHSH and CDR2 is LQKENI. V was pared by 2 bases and J by 8 bases, with 10 bases between. The CDR3 spans 13 residues. As regards this clonotype: As yet, its antigen is unknown.

Sequenced sample: whole blood. This receptor was taken from an adult who was a healthcare worker with PCR-confirmed SARS-CoV-2 infection or an uninfected control (not recorded which). The chain recombines TRBV18 with TRBJ2-1; D possibly matches TRBD1 or TRBD2 (6 bases each). The CDR3 DNA follows: TGTGCCAGCTCACCAGTCGGGGGCTATGAGCAGTTCTTC. This sequence encodes CASSPVGGYEQFF.